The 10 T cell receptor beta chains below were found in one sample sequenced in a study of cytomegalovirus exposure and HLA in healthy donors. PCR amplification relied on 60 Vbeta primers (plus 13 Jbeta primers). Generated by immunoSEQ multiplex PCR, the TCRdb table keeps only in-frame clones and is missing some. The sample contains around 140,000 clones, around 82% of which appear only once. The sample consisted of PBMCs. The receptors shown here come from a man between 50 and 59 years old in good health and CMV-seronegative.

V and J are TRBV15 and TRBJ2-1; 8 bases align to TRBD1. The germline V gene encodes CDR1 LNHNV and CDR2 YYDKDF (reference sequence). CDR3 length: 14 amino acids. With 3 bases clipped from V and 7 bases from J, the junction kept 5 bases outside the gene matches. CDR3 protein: CATSSRTGRNEQFF. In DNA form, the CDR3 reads TGTGCCACCAGCAGTAGGACAGGGAGGAATGAGCAGTTCTTC.

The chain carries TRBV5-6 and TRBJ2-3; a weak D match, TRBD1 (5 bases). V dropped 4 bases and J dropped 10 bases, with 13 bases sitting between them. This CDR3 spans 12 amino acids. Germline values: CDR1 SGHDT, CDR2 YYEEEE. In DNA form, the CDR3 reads TGTGCCAGCAGCCTCGGACAAGCCCCGCAGTATTTT. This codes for CASSLGQAPQYF. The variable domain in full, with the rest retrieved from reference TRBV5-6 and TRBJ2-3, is DAGVTQSPTHLIKTRGQQVTLRCSPKSGHDTVSWYQQALGQGPQFIFQYYEEEERQRGNFPDRFSGHQFPNYSSELNVNALLLGDSALYLCASSLGQAPQYFGPGTRLTVL.

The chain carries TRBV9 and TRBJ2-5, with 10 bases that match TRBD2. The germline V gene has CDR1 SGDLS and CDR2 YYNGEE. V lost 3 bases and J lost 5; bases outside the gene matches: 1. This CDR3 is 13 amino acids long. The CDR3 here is CASSGAGGETQYF. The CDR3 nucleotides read TGTGCCAGCAGCGGAGCGGGGGGGGAGACCCAGTACTTC.

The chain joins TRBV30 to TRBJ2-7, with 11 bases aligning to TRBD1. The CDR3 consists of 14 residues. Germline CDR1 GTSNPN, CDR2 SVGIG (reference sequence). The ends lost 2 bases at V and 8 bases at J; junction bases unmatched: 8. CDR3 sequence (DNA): TGTGCCTGGAGTCCTGGACAGGGGGCGGCGAAGCAGTACTTC. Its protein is CAWSPGQGAAKQYF.

The CDR3 loop reads CASSSDRVIEKLFF. The CDR3, as DNA: TGTGCCAGCAGCTCAGACAGGGTTATTGAAAAACTGTTTTTT. The rearrangement uses TRBV25-1 and TRBJ1-4; TRBD1 matches at 7 bases. Germline V gene data show CDR1 as MGHDK and CDR2 as SYGVNS. V trimming: 6 bases; J trimming: 7 bases; junction bases outside the gene matches: 8. The CDR3 consists of 14 residues.

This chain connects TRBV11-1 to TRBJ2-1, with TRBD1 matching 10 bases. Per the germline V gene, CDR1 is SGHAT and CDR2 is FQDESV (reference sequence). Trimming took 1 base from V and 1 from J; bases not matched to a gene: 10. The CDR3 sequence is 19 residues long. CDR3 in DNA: TGTGCCAGCAGCTTAGGACAGGGGGCGCCCCGAAGGTCCTACAATGAGCAGTTCTTC. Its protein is CASSLGQGAPRRSYNEQFF.

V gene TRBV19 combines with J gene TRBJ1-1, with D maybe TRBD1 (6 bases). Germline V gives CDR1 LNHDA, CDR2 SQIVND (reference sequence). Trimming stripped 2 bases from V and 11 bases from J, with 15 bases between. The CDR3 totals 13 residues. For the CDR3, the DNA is TGTGCCAGTAGTATAAACAGGGCATCTGGGGCTTTCTTT. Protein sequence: CASSINRASGAFF. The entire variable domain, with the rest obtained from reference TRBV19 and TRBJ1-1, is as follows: DGGITQSPKYLFRKEGQNVTLSCEQNLNHDAMYWYRQDPGQGLRLIYYSQIVNDFQKGDIAEGYSVSREKKESFPLTVTSAQKNPTAFYLCASSINRASGAFFGQGTRLTVV.

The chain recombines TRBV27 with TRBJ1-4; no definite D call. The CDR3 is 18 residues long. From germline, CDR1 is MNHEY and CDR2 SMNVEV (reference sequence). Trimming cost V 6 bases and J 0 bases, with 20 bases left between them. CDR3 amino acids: CASRQRGGRLSTNEKLFF. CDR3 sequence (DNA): TGTGCCAGCAGGCAACGAGGCGGAAGACTTTCAACTAATGAAAAACTGTTTTTT.

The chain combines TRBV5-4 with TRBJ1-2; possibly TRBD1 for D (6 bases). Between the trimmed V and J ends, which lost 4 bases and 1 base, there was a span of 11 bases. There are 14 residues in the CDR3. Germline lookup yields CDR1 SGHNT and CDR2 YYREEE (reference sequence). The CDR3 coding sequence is TGTGCCAGCAGCGCTGGGACAAGTAACTATGGCTACACCTTC. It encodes CASSAGTSNYGYTF.

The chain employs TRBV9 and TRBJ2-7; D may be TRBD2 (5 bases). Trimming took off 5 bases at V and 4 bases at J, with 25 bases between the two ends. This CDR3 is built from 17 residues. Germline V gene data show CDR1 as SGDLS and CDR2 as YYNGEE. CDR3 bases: TGTGCCAGCAGTGCGGGTAAAGGGAAGGCCGGGGTATACGAGCAGTACTTC. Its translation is CASSAGKGKAGVYEQYF. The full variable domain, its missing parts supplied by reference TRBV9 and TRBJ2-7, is DSGVTQTPKHLITATGQRVTLRCSPRSGDLSVYWYQQSLDQGLQFLIQYYNGEERAKGNILERFSAQQFPDLHSELNLSSLELGDSALYFCASSAGKGKAGVYEQYFGPGTRLTVT.